These 18 T cell receptor beta chains were sequenced from one sample in a study of blood T cells in healthy people across ages. A J-beta primer mix and a sample-barcoded 5' primer were used in a second PCR of roughly 6 to 11 cycles. TCRdb itself ran the 5' RACE reads through MiXCR, one entry per CDR3 protein. In the table there are approximately 790,000 distinct CDR3 sequences, 55% to 65% of which are singletons. Material: blood. These TCRs come from a man aged 25 to 40 in good health.

This clonotype was picked up a small number of times. The CDR3 DNA sequence: TGCAGTTCAACGACTATCGGGGGGGGGGATACGCAGTATTTT. Amino acid sequence: CSSTTIGGGDTQYF. This chain joins TRBV20-1 and TRBJ2-3; 8 nucleotides match TRBD2. CDR3 length equals 14 residues. V dropped 8 bases and J dropped 6; count of bases not matched to a gene: 13. In germline, CDR1 is DFQATT, CDR2 SNEGSKA (reference sequence).

In regard to this clonotype: Possible read error: a much larger clone is one base away. This chain joins TRBV2 and TRBJ1-2, with 9 bases lining up with TRBD1. The CDR3 loop spans 14 amino acids. Germline values: CDR1 SNHLY, CDR2 FYNNEI. The CDR3 DNA is TGTGCCAGCAGGGGGGGACAGGGCCTCTATGGCTACGCCTTC. Its translation is CASRGGQGLYGYAF.

The V call is TRBV28, the J call TRBJ2-1; D unclear. Germline values: CDR1 MDHEN, CDR2 SYDVKM. V gave up 5 bases and J gave up 5 bases, with 7 bases separating them. The CDR3 is 12 residues long. The CDR3 sequence is CASSTINNEQFF. The CDR3 DNA reads as TGTGCCAGCAGTACGATTAACAATGAGCAGTTCTTC.

The CDR3 nucleotides read TGCAGTGCTAGAGATTACACCCTTTCCCATAATTCACCCCTCCACTTT. Amino acid sequence: CSARDYTLSHNSPLHF. The rearrangement uses TRBV20-1 and TRBJ1-6; no firm D call. V lost 0 bases and J 5 bases, leaving 14 bases between the germline ends. There are 16 residues in the CDR3. Germline lookup yields CDR1 DFQATT and CDR2 SNEGSKA (reference sequence).

The V call is TRBV2, the J call TRBJ2-2; D might be TRBD1 (6 bases). This CDR3 is 14 amino acids long. CDR1 and CDR2 from the germline V gene are SNHLY and FYNNEI. Trimming stripped 9 bases from V and 2 bases from J, with 13 bases between. The CDR3 nucleotides read TGTGCCAGTTTGGGACAATATAACACCGGGGAGCTGTTTTTT. Its protein product is CASLGQYNTGELFF.

J is TRBJ2-6 and V is TRBV7-2; D is unresolved. From germline, CDR1 is SGHTA and CDR2 FQGNSA. The ends were cut back, 1 base at V and 4 bases at J, with 20 bases in the middle. The CDR3 extends over 19 amino acids. CDR3 in amino acids: CASSLEANGPLVGANVLTF. CDR3 DNA sequence: TGTGCCAGCAGCTTAGAGGCCAACGGGCCTCTAGTAGGGGCCAACGTCCTGACTTTC.

The sample holds a few counts of this clonotype. The V call is TRBV7-3, the J call TRBJ2-7; 8 bases fit TRBD1. The CDR3 runs to 14 residues. Germline assignment: CDR1 SGHTA and CDR2 FQGTGA. Germline trimming cut 5 bases from V and 4 bases from J; bases unmatched to any gene: 7. CDR3 nucleotides: TGTGCCAGCAGCCAAAGACAGGGGCCTTACGAGCAGTACTTC. This translates into CASSQRQGPYEQYF.

The chain links TRBV20-1 to TRBJ1-5; D remains unclear. The V gene lost 0 bases and the J gene lost 5 bases, with 8 bases spanning the gap. The CDR3 loop spans 13 amino acids. Germline CDR1 is DFQATT and CDR2 is SNEGSKA (reference sequence). CDR3 sequence (DNA): TGCAGTGCTAGAGATGTGAGAGATCAGCCCCAGCATTTT. As protein: CSARDVRDQPQHF.

This clonotype was seen a handful of times. This chain joins TRBV29-1 and TRBJ2-4; possible D gene TRBD1, 5 bases. The V gene lost 5 bases and the J gene lost 3 bases, with 14 bases spanning the gap. CDR3 size: 14 residues. Germline V lookup: CDR1 SQVTM, CDR2 ANQGSEA. In nucleotides, the CDR3 is TGCAGCGTTTTTAGGGGCGTGGGCAAAAACATTCAGTACTTC. Translating gives CSVFRGVGKNIQYF.

The rearrangement uses TRBV2 and TRBJ2-6; no firm D call. Trimming removed 7 bases from V and 0 bases from J, with 25 bases in between. Germline CDR1 SNHLY, CDR2 FYNNEI. The CDR3 has 20 residues. The CDR3 DNA follows: TGTGCCAGCATGACCAGGAAGGGATCCGCTTCGTTCTCTGGGGCCAACGTCCTGACTTTC. Residues: CASMTRKGSASFSGANVLTF.

CDR3 nucleotides: TGTGCCAGTACAGGGGATACCTACGAGCAGTACTTC. This codes for CASTGDTYEQYF. The chain is built from TRBV10-3 and TRBJ2-7; 7 nucleotides align to TRBD1. V shed 10 bases, J shed 2 bases, and the junction held 5 bases outside the gene matches. The CDR3 is 12 residues long. The germline CDR1 and CDR2 sequences are ENHRY and SYGVKD.

This chain links TRBV2 with TRBJ2-2; D is undetermined. CDR3 size: 15 residues. Germline V gene data show CDR1 as SNHLY and CDR2 as FYNNEI. V shed 6 bases and J shed 6 bases, with 17 bases lying between them. This CDR3 reads CASRTSISFAGELFF. As DNA, the CDR3 is TGTGCCAGCAGGACCTCTATCTCCTTCGCCGGGGAGCTGTTTTTT. Using reference TRBV2 and TRBJ2-2 for the parts outside the CDR3, the full variable domain is EPEVTQTPSHQVTQMGQEVILRCVPISNHLYFYWYRQILGQKVEFLVSFYNNEISEKSEIFDDQFSVERPDGSNFTLKIRSTKLEDSAMYFCASRTSISFAGELFFGEGSRLTVL.

V and J are TRBV7-3 and TRBJ2-3, with 9 bases matching TRBD2. Per germline, CDR1 SGHTA and CDR2 FQGTGA. The ends lost 5 bases at V and 1 base at J; junction bases unmatched: 7. The CDR3 spans 16 residues. CDR3 loop: CASSHPRGGGTDTQYF. The CDR3 nucleotides are TGTGCCAGCAGCCACCCCCGCGGGGGGGGCACAGATACGCAGTATTTT. The full variable domain, its missing parts supplied by reference TRBV7-3 and TRBJ2-3, is GAGVSQTPSNKVTEKGKYVELRCDPISGHTALYWYRQSLGQGPEFLIYFQGTGAADDSGLPNDRFFAVRPEGSVSTLKIQRTERGDSAVYLCASSHPRGGGTDTQYFGPGTRLTVL.

This clonotype was observed once. The chain employs TRBV18 and TRBJ1-2, with 7 nucleotides matching TRBD1. The CDR3 is 14 residues long. V gave up 5 bases and J gave up 8 bases; unmatched junction bases: 11. The germline CDR1 and CDR2 sequences are KGHSH and LQKENI. The CDR3 reads CASSTQGSYNGYTF. The CDR3 coding sequence is TGTGCCAGCTCAACACAGGGGTCCTATAACGGCTACACCTTC.

This clonotype was seen a few times. The V call is TRBV29-1, the J call TRBJ1-6; TRBD1 might be the D (5 bases). Germline values: CDR1 SQVTM, CDR2 ANQGSEA. The ends were cut back, 5 bases at V and 7 bases at J, with 9 bases in the middle. This CDR3 comprises 12 residues. CDR3 DNA sequence: TGCAGCGTTCGGGACGGCAATTCACCCCTCCACTTT. Translation: CSVRDGNSPLHF.

This clonotype was counted a few times. J is TRBJ2-3 and V is TRBV10-3; D not certain. The CDR3 sequence is 16 residues long. CDR1 and CDR2 (germline): ENHRY, SYGVKD. Trimming cost V 3 bases and J 7 bases, with 20 bases left between them. As DNA, the CDR3 is TGTGCCATCAGTGACCCGGATAGTCTCATGGGTTATACGCAGTATTTT. As protein: CAISDPDSLMGYTQYF.

This clonotype was detected a few times. The rearrangement uses TRBV6-2 or TRBV6-3 and TRBJ2-4, with D perhaps given as TRBD1 or TRBD2 (5 bases each). Trimming stripped 0 bases from V and 2 bases from J, with 11 bases between. Germline values: CDR1 MNHEY, CDR2 SVGEGT. The CDR3 runs 16 residues. The chain's CDR3 is CASSYSGTGSKNIQYF. Written as DNA, the CDR3 is TGTGCCAGCAGTTACTCAGGGACCGGATCCAAAAACATTCAGTACTTC.

This clonotype was picked up a small number of times. The rearrangement uses TRBV5-5 and TRBJ2-1; 11 positions match TRBD2. With 3 bases clipped from V and 8 bases from J, the junction kept 7 bases outside the gene matches. CDR3 size: 15 residues. Germline CDR1 and CDR2: SGHKS and YYEKEE (reference sequence). CDR3 coding DNA: TGTGCCAGCAGCTCTATAGCGGGGGGGCCAGATGAGCAGTTCTTC. Translating it yields CASSSIAGGPDEQFF.